This record covers a single T cell receptor (beta chain). Its recognized antigen is unknown. Within one base of it there is no much larger clone, and no base qualities were kept. TCRbeta CDR3 regions were amplified from genomic DNA using the immunoSEQ Assay, a bias-controlled multiplex PCR. The study's own analysis went as follows. Within the assay, amplification of reference gene primers was used to estimate how many nucleated cells each sample contained. Sequence reads were collapsed and filtered to measure the absolute abundance of every unique TCRbeta CDR3 rearrangement. Productive Simpson clonality was computed per sample as the square root of Simpson's diversity index over productive rearrangements. Sourced from immuneACCESS, this table was stored by TCRdb with only in-frame sequences that have V and J called. A share of the clones is absent; for the studies checked, an unresolved V gene accounts for under half, and the remainder has no known explanation. Clone size and V and J calls were adopted from that table, with D and trimming inferred from the DNA. This sample comprises over 200,000 clones, about 83% of them detected only once. Of the sample, about 7% falls within the top ten clones.

This sample was taken from a study of blood T cell repertoires in COVID-19 (dated by TCRdb to the early 2020s). Notes on the research overall: Collaborator samples came from the United States, Italy and Spain and covered acute and convalescent phases of COVID-19. The material from the prospective study consisted of cDNA or gDNA derived from T cells, B-cell-depleted T cells, or PBMCs. Where HLA class I and class II types were available, the types were taken from metadata supplied by the sample provider, not from assay-based typing. Sample metadata almost always included a de-identified subject ID, COVID-19 status, age in years and sex. A freely available public database, intended as a resource for researchers studying the immune response to SARS-CoV-2, is where the repertoires were released. Samples came from the ongoing ImmuneRACE study (first 160 participants) plus 1,254 subjects from 6 global collaborators. Subjects who had been exposed to COVID-19, were actively infected with it, or had recovered from it provided the deeply sampled blood TCRbeta repertoires that made up the dataset. What the authors observed across the whole study: Clinical and demographic metadata were provided uncurated, with the amount varying by source and participant.

Participants in the prospective study were enrolled through a virtual design, were aged roughly 18 to 100 years, and lived in 20 to 30 United States geographic areas. In the prospective study, cohorts were assigned on the basis of participant-reported clinical history obtained from a screening survey and a study questionnaire. For ImmuneRACE Cohort 3, a participant was defined as recovered based on two consecutive negative NP/OP PCR tests, clearance by a healthcare professional, or resolution of symptoms. Mobile phlebotomists in the prospective study collected whole blood, serum and a nasopharyngeal or oropharyngeal swab from every participant. Over a roughly 2-month period, participants in the prospective study had the option of providing additional blood draws and questionnaires. Before DNA extraction, prospective study blood samples were shipped either frozen or at room temperature. Material: PBMCs or T cells enriched from blood (not recorded which). This TCR was sampled from a woman aged 40 to 50 who had recovered from COVID-19.

The bases are TGTGCCAGCTCACCCGTAACCTTAGGACAGGAAGCTTTCTTT. The translation is CASSPVTLGQEAFF. The rearrangement joined TRBV18 to TRBJ1-1; tentative D gene TRBD1, with 6 bases matching. V sheds 3 bases and J sheds 8 bases, leaving 16 bases between their ends. Measured from the cysteine to the phenylalanine, the CDR3 is 14 residues long. Solely the CDR3 DNA is kept, with 42 bases framed from the first base. In the germline V gene, CDR1 corresponds to KGHSH and CDR2 to LQKENI.